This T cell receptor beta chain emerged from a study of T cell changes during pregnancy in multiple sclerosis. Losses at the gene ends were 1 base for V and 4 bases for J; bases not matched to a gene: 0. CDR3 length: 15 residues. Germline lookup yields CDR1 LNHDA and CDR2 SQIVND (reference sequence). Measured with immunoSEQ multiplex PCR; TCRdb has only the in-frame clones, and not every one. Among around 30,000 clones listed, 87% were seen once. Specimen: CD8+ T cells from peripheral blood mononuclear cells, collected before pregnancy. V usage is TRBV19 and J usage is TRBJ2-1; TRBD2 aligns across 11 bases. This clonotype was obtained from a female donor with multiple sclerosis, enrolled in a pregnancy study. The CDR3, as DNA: TGTGCCAGTAGTATAGGGACTAGCGGGTACAATGAGCAGTTCTTC. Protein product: CASSIGTSGYNEQFF.